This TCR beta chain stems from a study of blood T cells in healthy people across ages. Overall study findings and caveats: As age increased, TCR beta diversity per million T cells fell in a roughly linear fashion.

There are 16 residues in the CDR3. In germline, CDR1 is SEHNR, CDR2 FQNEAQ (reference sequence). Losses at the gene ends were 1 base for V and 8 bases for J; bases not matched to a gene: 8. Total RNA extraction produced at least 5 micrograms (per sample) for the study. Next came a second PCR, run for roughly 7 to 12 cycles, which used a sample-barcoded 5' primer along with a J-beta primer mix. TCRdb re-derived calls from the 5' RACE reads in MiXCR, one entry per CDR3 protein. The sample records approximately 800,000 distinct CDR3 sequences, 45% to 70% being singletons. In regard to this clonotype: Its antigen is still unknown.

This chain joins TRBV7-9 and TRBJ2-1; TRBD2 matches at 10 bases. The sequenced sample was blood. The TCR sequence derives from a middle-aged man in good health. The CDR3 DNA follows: TGTGCCAGCAGCTTAGTGAGGGCGCTAGCGGGAGATGAGCAGTTCTTC. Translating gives CASSLVRALAGDEQFF. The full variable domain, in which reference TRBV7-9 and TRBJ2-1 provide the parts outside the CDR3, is DTGVSQNPRHKITKRGQNVTFRCDPISEHNRLYWYRQTLGQGPEFLTYFQNEAQLEKSRLLSDRFSAERPKGSFSTLEIQRTEQGDSAMYLCASSLVRALAGDEQFFGPGTRLTVL.